The source of this T cell receptor beta chain is a study of blood T cell repertoires in COVID-19 (dated by TCRdb to the early 2020s). For the study in its entirety: Samples covering the acute and convalescent phases of COVID-19 were provided by collaborators in the United States, Italy and Spain. The prospective study material was composed of cDNA or gDNA derived from T cells, B-cell-depleted T cells, or PBMCs. Subjects who had been exposed to COVID-19, were actively infected with it, or had recovered from it provided the deeply sampled blood TCRbeta repertoires that made up the dataset. The repertoires were made available in a free public database intended to serve as a resource for research on the immune response to SARS-CoV-2. Samples were obtained from the ongoing ImmuneRACE study (first 160 participants) and from 950 to 1,500 subjects provided by 6 global collaborators. A de-identified subject ID, COVID-19 status, age in years and sex were almost always included in the sample metadata. Where available, HLA class I and class II types were obtained from metadata supplied by the sample provider rather than from assay-based typing. Here is what the overall study found, with its caveats: The quantity of clinical and demographic metadata differed by source and by participant and was supplied without curation.

TCRbeta CDR3 regions were amplified from genomic DNA using the immunoSEQ Assay, a bias-controlled multiplex PCR. As for the authors' bioinformatics: Within the assay, amplification of reference gene primers was used to estimate how many nucleated cells each sample contained. To quantify the absolute abundance of each unique TCRbeta CDR3 rearrangement, sequence reads were collapsed and filtered. For each sample, productive Simpson clonality was calculated as the square root of Simpson's diversity index across productive rearrangements. In its TCRdb copy, this immuneACCESS table keeps in-frame sequences only and misses some clones. Where compared with another copy, unresolved V genes explain less than half of these, and the others have no known cause. That table is the source of V, J and clone size, and D and trimming were worked out from the DNA. This sample has about 330,000 clones in its table, and roughly 89% of those were observed once. Of the sample, roughly a tenth is held by the ten largest clones.

CDR1 and CDR2 were assigned from the germline V gene (reference sequence) as MNHEY and SMNVEV. V sheds 3 bases and J sheds 7 bases, leaving 13 bases between their ends. The CDR3 spans 14 residues, from the cysteine through the phenylalanine. Only the CDR3 DNA is retained, 42 bases long and in frame from the first base. One collaborating source in Seattle enrolled patients during active infection and followed them longitudinally through the course of disease. Collaborating institutions collected whole blood in K2EDTA tubes following their own protocols. Collaborator samples were shipped for TCRbeta analysis as frozen whole blood, isolated PBMCs, or DNA extracted from either sample type. On this clone itself: Its specific antigen is unknown. Within one base of it there is no much larger clone, and no base qualities were kept.

The chain employs TRBV27 and TRBJ1-5; a tentative D match to TRBD1 spans 5 bases. The sample was peripheral blood. This clonotype originated in a man aged 30 to 39 with COVID-19, enrolled during active disease. The DNA reads as follows: TGTGCCAGCAGTTTTCAGGGTGTGGGACAGCCCCAGCATTTT. Protein translation: CASSFQGVGQPQHF.